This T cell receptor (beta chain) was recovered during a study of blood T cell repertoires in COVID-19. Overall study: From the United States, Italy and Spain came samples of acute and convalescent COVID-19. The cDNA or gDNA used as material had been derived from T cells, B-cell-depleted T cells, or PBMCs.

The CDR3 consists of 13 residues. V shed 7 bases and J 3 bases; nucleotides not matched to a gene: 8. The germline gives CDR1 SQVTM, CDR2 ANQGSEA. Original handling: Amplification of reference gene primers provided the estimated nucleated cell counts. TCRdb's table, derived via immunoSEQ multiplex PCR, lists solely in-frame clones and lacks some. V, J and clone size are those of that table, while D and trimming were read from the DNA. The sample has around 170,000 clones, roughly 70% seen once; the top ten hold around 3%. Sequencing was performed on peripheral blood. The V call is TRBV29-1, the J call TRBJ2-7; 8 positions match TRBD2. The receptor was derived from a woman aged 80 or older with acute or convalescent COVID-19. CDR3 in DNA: TGCAGCGCGGGGGGCCTAGCGGGCTACGAGCAGTACTTC. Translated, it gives CSAGGLAGYEQYF.